This T cell receptor (beta chain) was obtained from a study of blood T cells in healthy people across ages (dated by TCRdb to the mid-2010s). Turning to the overall study: In model experiments, template switching captured roughly one uniquely barcoded TCR beta cDNA molecule for every two T cells. Donors of different ages were randomly distributed across sequencing lanes to avoid experimental bias. Using the same blood draw, the study looked at two additional independent replicas of 1 million unique cDNA reads for two donors, one aged 18 to 30 and the other aged 80 or older. Donors were grouped into four age groups: young (average roughly 17 years), middle-aged (roughly 38), aged (around 60) and long-lived (about 82). To track age-related changes in TCR beta repertoire diversity, the study relied on deep sequencing normalized with unique cDNA molecular identifiers. What the research found in general, with its limitations: Estimates of total diversity based on one million sequenced T cells were regarded as lower bounds and as underestimates. Observed TCR beta diversity correlated strongly with the percentage of naive T cells measured by flow cytometry. Donor CMV infection status was unknown, potentially confounding age-related changes in expanded clonotypes. Compared with the aged group, more naive CD4+ T cells, fewer expanded clones and increased TCR diversity were shown by the long-lived group, suggesting age selection. Because profiling used bulk unsorted PBMCs, naive and antigen-experienced compartments could not be compared conclusively. Observed TCR beta diversity per million T cells fell roughly linearly with age, and a significant reduction was already apparent by age around 36.

Turning to this clonotype: The target of this receptor is not known. Per-base quality was not reported, and no clone a single base away is much larger than it.

Library preparation employed 5' RACE. This sample was sequenced with an Illumina HiSeq 2500. The second PCR ran for about 6 to 12 cycles and used a J-beta primer mix along with a sample-barcoded 5' primer. A template-switch 5' adaptor carrying 12 random nucleotides introduced a unique molecular identifier onto each TCR beta cDNA molecule. Each sample yielded at least 2.5 million CDR3-containing paired-end reads. First-strand cDNA was synthesized from all RNA with the Mint cDNA synthesis kit, primed by a TRBC-specific oligonucleotide. All cDNA was treated with uracil-DNA glycosylase and then went through a first 18-cycle PCR with the universal primers M1SS and BC2_uni_R. Regarding the original processing steps: For normalization, 1 million high-quality reads, each with a distinct molecular identifier, were randomly selected from each sample. Instead of being binned into consensus sequences, reads with shared molecular identifiers were discarded. CDR3 identification, clonotype clustering and error correction used MiTCR with a Q25 quality threshold and the strictest error-elimination algorithm. A nonparametric unseen species model with Euler transformation was used to estimate a lower bound on total TCR beta diversity. TCRdb redid the processing of the public reads, applying fastp at Q25 and MiXCR, and retained in-frame beta chains. Each entry is one CDR3 protein sequence, shown with its most common DNA and genes. The V and J calls were not made by the authors but by TCRdb's processing. The sample table lists around 1.5 million distinct CDR3 sequences, around 42% of them with a count of one. The ten largest clones take up roughly 7.7% of the sample.

The donors were 40 or so Caucasian individuals from Russia, aged roughly 6 to 95 years, who were systemically healthy. Around 9.8 milliliters of peripheral blood were collected from each donor into EDTA-treated Vacutainer tubes. Ficoll-Paque density-gradient centrifugation was used to isolate PBMCs, with at least 6.5 million per sample. Trizol reagent was used to extract total RNA from PBMCs, with at least 5.5 micrograms per sample. The percentages of naive CD45RAhigh/CD27high T cells were determined by flow cytometry on a PBMC aliquot from every donor. The CDR3 contains 14 residues, cysteine and phenylalanine counted. Kept here is only the CDR3 DNA, which spans 42 bases and is read in frame from base 1. From the germline V gene, CDR1 is ENHRY and CDR2 is SYGVKD. From V the trimming removes 6 bases and from J it removes 4 bases, while the gene matches leave 5 bases of the junction unaccounted for.

The clonotype was recovered from a woman aged 18-29 years in good health. This sequence uses TRBV10-3 and TRBJ2-3, with 9 bases in between that match TRBD1. The sample was blood. The nucleotide sequence reads as follows: TGTGCCATCAGGGACAGGGGAGGCCCAGATACGCAGTATTTT. This gives the protein CAIRDRGGPDTQYF.